Presented here are 5 T cell receptor beta chains from one specimen sequenced in a study of T cell responses to AZD1222 COVID-19 vaccine. Clones were sequenced by immunoSEQ multiplex PCR, and TCRdb holds only the in-frame ones, with some missing. The sample lists some 84,000 clones, approximately 85% occurring once. The sequences come from peripheral blood, collected 28 days after the second AZD1222 dose. The receptors come from an adult who received the AZD1222 COVID-19 vaccine.

The chain employs TRBV3-1 (or the pseudogene TRBV3-2) and TRBJ1-5; D gene ambiguous. Trimming stripped 0 bases from V and 1 base from J, with 7 bases between. From germline, CDR1 is LGHDT and CDR2 YNNKEL (reference sequence). The CDR3 consists of 15 residues. The CDR3 DNA reads TGTGCCAGCAGCCAAGAGCCACGCAGCAATCAGCCCCAGCATTTT. Amino acids: CASSQEPRSNQPQHF.

The genes are TRBV15 and TRBJ1-3, with a weak D call TRBD1 (6 bases). The length of the CDR3 is 14 residues. Between the trimmed V and J ends, which lost 3 bases and 12 bases, there was a span of 18 bases. CDR1 and CDR2 from the germline V gene are LNHNV and YYDKDF (reference sequence). The CDR3 sequence is CATSSHISGAVIYF. CDR3 in DNA: TGTGCCACCAGCAGCCACATCTCGGGGGCAGTCATATATTTT.

The rearrangement links TRBV4-3 to TRBJ1-2, with a weak D call TRBD1 (6 bases). The CDR3 consists of 15 residues. Germline V gene sequence: CDR1 LGHNA, CDR2 YSLEER. The V end was cut by 0 bases, the J end by 7 bases, with 15 bases between. DNA for the CDR3: TGCGCCAGCAGCCAAGACGGCGGGGGCTCGGGTGGCTACACCTTC. It encodes CASSQDGGGSGGYTF.

The genes are TRBV14 and TRBJ1-2; D is undetermined. V lost 2 bases and J 2 bases, leaving 3 bases between the germline ends. CDR1 and CDR2 (germline): SGHDN, FVKESK. CDR3 length equals 12 residues. CDR3 protein: CASSQQNYGYTF. DNA for the CDR3: TGTGCCAGCAGCCAACAAAACTATGGCTACACCTTC.

J is TRBJ2-1 and V is TRBV29-1; 11 bases are shared with TRBD2. With V trimmed by 3 bases and J by 8 bases, 6 bases remained unmatched. This CDR3 contains 14 residues. Germline V gene lookup returns CDR1 SQVTM and CDR2 ANQGSEA. The CDR3 bases are TGCAGCGTTGACCCTAGCGGGGGGTCTCATGAGCAGTTCTTC. This codes for CSVDPSGGSHEQFF.